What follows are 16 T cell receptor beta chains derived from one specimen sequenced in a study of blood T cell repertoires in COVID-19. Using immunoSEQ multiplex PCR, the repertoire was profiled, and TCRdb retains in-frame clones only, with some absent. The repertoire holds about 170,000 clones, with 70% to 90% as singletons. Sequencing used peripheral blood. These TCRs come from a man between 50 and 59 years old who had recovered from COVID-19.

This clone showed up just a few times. The CDR3 sequence: CASSEIGGTEHDTQYF. In DNA form, the CDR3 reads TGCGCCAGCAGTGAGATAGGCGGAACGGAGCATGATACGCAGTATTTT. V gene TRBV10-2 combines with J gene TRBJ2-3; D not certain. The germline CDR1 and CDR2 sequences are WSHSY and SAAADI. V was cut by 2 bases and J by 6 bases, with 18 bases left in between. The CDR3 consists of 16 residues.

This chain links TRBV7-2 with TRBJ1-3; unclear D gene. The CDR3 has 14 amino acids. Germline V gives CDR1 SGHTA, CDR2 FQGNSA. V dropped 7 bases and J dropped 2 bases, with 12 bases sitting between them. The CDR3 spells CASTPTVTGNTIYF. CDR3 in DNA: TGTGCCAGCACCCCCACGGTTACTGGAAACACCATATATTTT.

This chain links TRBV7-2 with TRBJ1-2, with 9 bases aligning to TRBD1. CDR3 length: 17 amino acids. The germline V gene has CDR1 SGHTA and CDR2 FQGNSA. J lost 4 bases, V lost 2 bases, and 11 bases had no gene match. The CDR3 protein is CASSLRSTGGASYGYTF. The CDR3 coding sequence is TGTGCCAGCAGCTTACGTTCCACAGGGGGCGCAAGCTATGGCTACACCTTC.

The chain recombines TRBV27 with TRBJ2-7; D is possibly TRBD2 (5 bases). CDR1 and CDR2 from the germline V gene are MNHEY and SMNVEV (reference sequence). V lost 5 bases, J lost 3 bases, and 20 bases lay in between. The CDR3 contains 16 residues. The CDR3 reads CASSLTPRGSVYEQYF. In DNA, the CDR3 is TGTGCCAGCAGTCTTACGCCCCGTGGGAGTGTCTACGAGCAGTACTTC.

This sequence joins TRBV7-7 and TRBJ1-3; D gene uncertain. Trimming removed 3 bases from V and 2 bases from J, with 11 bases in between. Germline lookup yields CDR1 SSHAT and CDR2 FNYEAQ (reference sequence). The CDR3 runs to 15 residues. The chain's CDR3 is CASSFGRDPGNTIYF. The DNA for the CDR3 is TGTGCCAGCAGCTTTGGACGGGATCCTGGAAACACCATATATTTT. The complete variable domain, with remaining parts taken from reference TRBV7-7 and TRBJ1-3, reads GAGVSQSPRYKVTKRGQDVTLRCDPISSHATLYWYQQALGQGPEFLTYFNYEAQPDKSGLPSDRFSAERPEGSISTLTIQRTEQRDSAMYRCASSFGRDPGNTIYFGEGSWLTVV.

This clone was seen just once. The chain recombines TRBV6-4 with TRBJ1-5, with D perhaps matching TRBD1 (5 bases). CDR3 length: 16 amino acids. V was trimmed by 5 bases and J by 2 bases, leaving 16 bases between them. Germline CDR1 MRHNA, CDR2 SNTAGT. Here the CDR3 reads CASSPREAGRNQPQHF. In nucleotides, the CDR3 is TGTGCCAGCAGTCCTCGGGAGGCAGGGCGCAATCAGCCCCAGCATTTT.

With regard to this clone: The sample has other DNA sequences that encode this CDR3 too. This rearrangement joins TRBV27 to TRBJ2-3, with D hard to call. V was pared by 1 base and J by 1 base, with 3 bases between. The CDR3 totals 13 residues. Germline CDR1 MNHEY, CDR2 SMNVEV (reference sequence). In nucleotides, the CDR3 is TGTGCCAGCAGTTTATTAGGCACAGATACGCAGTATTTT. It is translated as CASSLLGTDTQYF.

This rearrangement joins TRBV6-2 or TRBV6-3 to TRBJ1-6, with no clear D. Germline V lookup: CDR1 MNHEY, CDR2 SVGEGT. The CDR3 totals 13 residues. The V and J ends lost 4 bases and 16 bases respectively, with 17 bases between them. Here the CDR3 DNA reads TGTGCCAGCAGTTGGCCGGTGATCCCAGGTCTCCACTTT. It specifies CASSWPVIPGLHF.

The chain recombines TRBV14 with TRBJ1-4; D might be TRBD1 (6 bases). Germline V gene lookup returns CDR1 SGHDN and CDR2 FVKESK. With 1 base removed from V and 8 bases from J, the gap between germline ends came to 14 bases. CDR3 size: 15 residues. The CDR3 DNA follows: TGTGCCAGCAGCCAAGTTGGGGGGGCATGGGAAAAACTGTTTTTT. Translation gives CASSQVGGAWEKLFF.

The CDR3 region has the DNA TGCGCCAGCAGCCCGGGACATCGGAACACTGAAGCTTTCTTT. The encoded protein is CASSPGHRNTEAFF. The chain couples TRBV5-1 to TRBJ1-1; TRBD1 is a possible D gene (6 bases). There are 14 residues in the CDR3. V lost 4 bases to trimming and J lost 1 base, with 11 bases between them. Germline V gene lookup returns CDR1 SGHRS and CDR2 YFSETQ.

The CDR3 DNA follows: TGTGCCAGCAGTTCCGGGACTCCGTTTACCCAGTACTTC. Encoded protein: CASSSGTPFTQYF. The V and J genes are TRBV28 and TRBJ2-5, with a tentative D call TRBD2 (6 bases). The CDR3 sequence is 13 residues long. The germline V and J ends were trimmed by 4 bases and 8 bases, with 14 bases remaining between them. Per the germline V gene, CDR1 is MDHEN and CDR2 is SYDVKM.

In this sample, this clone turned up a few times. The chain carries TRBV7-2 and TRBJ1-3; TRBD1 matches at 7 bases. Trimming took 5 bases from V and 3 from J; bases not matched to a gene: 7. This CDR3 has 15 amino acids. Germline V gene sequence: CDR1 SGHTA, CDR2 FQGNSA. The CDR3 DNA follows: TGTGCCAGCAGCACCCGGACAGGATTTGGAAACACCATATATTTT. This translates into CASSTRTGFGNTIYF.

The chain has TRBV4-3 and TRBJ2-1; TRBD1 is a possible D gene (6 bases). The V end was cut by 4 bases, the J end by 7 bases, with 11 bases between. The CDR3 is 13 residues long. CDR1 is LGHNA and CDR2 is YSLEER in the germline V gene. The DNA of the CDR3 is TGCGCCAGCAGCCGGCTTCAGGGGAATGAGCAGTTCTTC. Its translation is CASSRLQGNEQFF.

CDR3 in DNA: TGTGCCAGCAGCTTAGCGCGGGGGACAGGGGAGACCGGGGAGCTGTTTTTT. This gives the protein CASSLARGTGETGELFF. The chain has TRBV7-7 and TRBJ2-2; 10 bases map to TRBD1. The CDR3 runs to 17 residues. J gave up 5 bases and V 0 bases, and 6 bases lay outside the gene matches. Germline CDR1 SSHAT, CDR2 FNYEAQ (reference sequence).

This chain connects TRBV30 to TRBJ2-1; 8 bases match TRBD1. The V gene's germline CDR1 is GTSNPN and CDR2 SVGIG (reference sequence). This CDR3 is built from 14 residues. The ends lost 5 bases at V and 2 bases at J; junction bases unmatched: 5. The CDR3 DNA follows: TGTGCCTGGGACCGGGGACAGGCCTACAATGAGCAGTTCTTC. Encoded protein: CAWDRGQAYNEQFF. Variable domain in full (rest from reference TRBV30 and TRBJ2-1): SQTIHQWPATLVQPVGSPLSLECTVEGTSNPNLYWYRQAAGRGLQLLFYSVGIGQISSEVPQNLSASRPQDRQFILSSKKLLLSDSGFYLCAWDRGQAYNEQFFGPGTRLTVL.

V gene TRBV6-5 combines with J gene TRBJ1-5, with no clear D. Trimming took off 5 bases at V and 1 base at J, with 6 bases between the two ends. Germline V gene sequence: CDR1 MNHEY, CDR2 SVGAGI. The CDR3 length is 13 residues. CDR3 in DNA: TGTGCCAGCAGTCCCAGGAGCAATCAGCCCCAGCATTTT. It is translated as CASSPRSNQPQHF.